This T cell receptor beta chain was sequenced for a study of shared T cell receptors in the human thymus. Germline loops: CDR1 MNHNS, CDR2 SASEGT. The CDR3 is 16 amino acids. Deletions cut 0 bases from V and 8 bases from J, with 19 bases between. Sequencing was performed with immunoSEQ multiplex PCR; in TCRdb, only in-frame clones are kept and a portion is missing. The sample yields hundreds of thousands of clones, 95% seen once. The gene calls are TRBV6-1 and TRBJ1-1, with D perhaps TRBD1 (6 bases). Specimen: thymocytes. The TCR comes from a human donor. The CDR3 nucleotides are TGTGCCAGCAGTGAAGCGCTTCCGGGGGGGCGAAACGAAGCTTTCTTT. Translating gives CASSEALPGGRNEAFF.